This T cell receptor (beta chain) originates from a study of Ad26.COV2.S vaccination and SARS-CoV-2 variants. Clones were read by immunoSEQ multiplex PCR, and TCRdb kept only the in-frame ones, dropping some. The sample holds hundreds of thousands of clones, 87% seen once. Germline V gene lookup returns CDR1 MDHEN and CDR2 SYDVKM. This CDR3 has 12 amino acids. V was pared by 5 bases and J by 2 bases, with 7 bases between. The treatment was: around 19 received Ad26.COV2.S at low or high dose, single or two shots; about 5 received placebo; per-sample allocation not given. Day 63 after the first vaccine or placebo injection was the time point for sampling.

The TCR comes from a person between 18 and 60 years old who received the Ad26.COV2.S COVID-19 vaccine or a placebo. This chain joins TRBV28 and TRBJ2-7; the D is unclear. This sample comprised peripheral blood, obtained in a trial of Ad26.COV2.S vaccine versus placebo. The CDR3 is CASSLVPYEQYF. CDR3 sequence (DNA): TGTGCCAGCAGTCTGGTACCCTACGAGCAGTACTTC.